These 19 T cell receptor beta chains were sequenced from one sample in a study of OX40 agonist ivuxolimab in advanced cancers. Profiling relied on immunoSEQ multiplex PCR, and the TCRdb table lists in-frame clones only, not all of them. The table includes about 56,000 clones, 65% to 90% detected once. The sequenced sample was CD4+ or CD8+ T cells sorted from blood, obtained in a trial of the OX40 agonist ivuxolimab. The receptors derive from an adult with an advanced solid tumor such as melanoma, head and neck, liver or kidney cancer.

The chain uses TRBV11-3 and TRBJ1-1; the match to TRBD1 covers 7 bases. Germline CDR1 is SGHNT and CDR2 is YENEEA. J gave up 1 base and V 5 bases, and 4 bases lay outside the gene matches. The CDR3 contains 14 residues. The CDR3 bases are TGTGCCAGCAGCCTACAGGGGCAGAACACTGAAGCTTTCTTT. This sequence encodes CASSLQGQNTEAFF.

The chain is built from TRBV4-3 and TRBJ2-7; no reliable D call. The germline CDR1 and CDR2 sequences are LGHNA and YSLEER. Trimming took 1 base from V and 3 from J, leaving 13 bases between them. The CDR3 is 15 amino acids. The CDR3: CASSQVPVKSYEQYF. CDR3 coding DNA: TGCGCCAGCAGCCAAGTGCCGGTAAAGAGCTACGAGCAGTACTTC.

The rearrangement links TRBV30 to TRBJ1-2; D is ambiguous. This CDR3 comprises 12 residues. Germline CDR1 reads GTSNPN; CDR2 reads SVGIG (reference sequence). V was shortened by 2 bases and J by 1 base, with 5 bases between the two germline ends. In nucleotides, the CDR3 is TGTGCCTGGAGTAAGGGTAACTATGGCTACACCTTC. Translating gives CAWSKGNYGYTF. Filled out from reference TRBV30 and TRBJ1-2, the complete variable domain reads SQTIHQWPATLVQPVGSPLSLECTVEGTSNPNLYWYRQAAGRGLQLLFYSVGIGQISSEVPQNLSASRPQDRQFILSSKKLLLSDSGFYLCAWSKGNYGYTFGSGTRLTVV.

This clone was seen only a few times. The V gene is TRBV2, the J gene TRBJ2-2; no reliable D call. The CDR3 sequence is 15 residues long. The V and J ends lost 6 bases and 0 bases respectively, with 11 bases between them. Per the germline V gene, CDR1 is SNHLY and CDR2 is FYNNEI. CDR3 coding DNA: TGTGCCAGCAGCCTCTATGGAGCGAACACCGGGGAGCTGTTTTTT. It is translated as CASSLYGANTGELFF.

The sample holds a few counts of this clone. The genes are TRBV7-2 and TRBJ1-1, with D maybe TRBD1 (5 bases). CDR1 is SGHTA, CDR2 FQGNSA, per germline. The CDR3 is 12 amino acids. Trimming pared 5 bases from V and 8 bases from J, leaving 12 bases between. The CDR3 here is CASSPLEGEAFF. The CDR3 nucleotides are TGTGCCAGCAGCCCACTTGAGGGGGAAGCTTTCTTT.

The V and J genes are TRBV7-2 and TRBJ1-3; 9 bases align to TRBD1. After removal of 3 bases from V and 3 bases from J, the junction contained 6 bases not matched to a gene. The germline V gene encodes CDR1 SGHTA and CDR2 FQGNSA. The CDR3 loop spans 16 amino acids. Here the CDR3 reads CASSLVGTGNGNTIYF. DNA of the CDR3: TGTGCCAGCAGCTTGGTTGGGACAGGGAATGGAAACACCATATATTTT.

This sequence joins TRBV19 and TRBJ1-1; D is perhaps TRBD1 (5 bases). The length of the CDR3 is 15 residues. V lost 1 base and J 4 bases, leaving 13 bases between the germline ends. CDR1 is LNHDA and CDR2 is SQIVND in the germline V gene (reference sequence). CDR3 loop: CASSIGQGVGTEAFF. CDR3 sequence (DNA): TGTGCCAGTAGTATAGGTCAGGGAGTAGGCACTGAAGCTTTCTTT. The complete variable domain, with remaining parts taken from reference TRBV19 and TRBJ1-1, reads DGGITQSPKYLFRKEGQNVTLSCEQNLNHDAMYWYRQDPGQGLRLIYYSQIVNDFQKGDIAEGYSVSREKKESFPLTVTSAQKNPTAFYLCASSIGQGVGTEAFFGQGTRLTVV.

This chain uses TRBV2 with TRBJ2-5; 9 bases are shared with TRBD1. The CDR3 is made up of 18 amino acids. The germline gives CDR1 SNHLY, CDR2 FYNNEI. Unmatched junction bases numbered 17, after V lost 6 bases and J lost 3 bases. CDR3 region: CASSPPGQGIQGEETQYF. As DNA, the CDR3 is TGTGCCAGCAGCCCGCCGGGACAGGGAATCCAAGGTGAAGAGACCCAGTACTTC.

This chain connects TRBV7-2 to TRBJ1-3; D is uncertain. Germline V gene lookup returns CDR1 SGHTA and CDR2 FQGNSA. V dropped 2 bases and J dropped 6 bases, with 5 bases sitting between them. This CDR3 spans 12 amino acids. This CDR3 is CASSLYTNTIYF. The CDR3, as DNA: TGTGCCAGCAGCTTATATACAAACACCATATATTTT.

The chain combines TRBV6-6 with TRBJ1-5; tentatively, D is TRBD1 (5 bases). The germline CDR1 and CDR2 sequences are MNHNY and SVGAGI (reference sequence). The V end lost 3 bases, the J end lost 1 base, and 10 bases lay between the germline ends. This CDR3 is built from 15 residues. CDR3 in amino acids: CASSYQGSSNQPQHF. The CDR3 DNA reads as TGTGCCAGCAGTTATCAGGGAAGCAGCAATCAGCCCCAGCATTTT.

In its sample, this clone was seen a few times. The chain uses TRBV29-1 and TRBJ1-2, with D unclear. There are 10 residues in the CDR3. The germline CDR1 and CDR2 sequences are SQVTM and ANQGSEA. The CDR3 reads CLVEEDGYTF. The CDR3 DNA is TGCCTGGTGGAGGAGGATGGCTACACCTTC.

The chain employs TRBV19 and TRBJ2-7; a possible D gene is TRBD2 (5 bases). This CDR3 is 15 amino acids long. V was pared by 2 bases and J by 4 bases, with 15 bases between. Per germline, CDR1 LNHDA and CDR2 SQIVND (reference sequence). The CDR3 region is CASSIMGQRDYEQYF. In DNA, the CDR3 is TGTGCCAGTAGTATAATGGGTCAACGGGATTACGAGCAGTACTTC. Full variable domain (remainder filled in from reference TRBV19 and TRBJ2-7): DGGITQSPKYLFRKEGQNVTLSCEQNLNHDAMYWYRQDPGQGLRLIYYSQIVNDFQKGDIAEGYSVSREKKESFPLTVTSAQKNPTAFYLCASSIMGQRDYEQYFGPGTRLTVT.

J is TRBJ1-2 and V is TRBV2, with a tentative D call TRBD1 (5 bases). Trimming took off 9 bases at V and 4 bases at J, with 21 bases between the two ends. This CDR3 has 15 amino acids. Germline CDR1 SNHLY, CDR2 FYNNEI. CDR3 protein: CASNNQGSGGYGYTF. The CDR3 DNA is TGTGCCAGTAACAATCAGGGTTCTGGAGGCTATGGCTACACCTTC. Supplemented by reference TRBV2 and TRBJ1-2, the full variable domain reads EPEVTQTPSHQVTQMGQEVILRCVPISNHLYFYWYRQILGQKVEFLVSFYNNEISEKSEIFDDQFSVERPDGSNFTLKIRSTKLEDSAMYFCASNNQGSGGYGYTFGSGTRLTVV.

The rearrangement joins TRBV2 to TRBJ2-6; no definite D call. The CDR3 covers 16 residues. V gave up 4 bases and J gave up 0 bases, with 10 bases separating them. Germline CDR1 is SNHLY and CDR2 is FYNNEI. The chain's CDR3 is CASSVEFSSGANVLTF. The CDR3 DNA sequence: TGTGCCAGCAGTGTTGAGTTTAGCTCTGGGGCCAACGTCCTGACTTTC. The full variable domain, in which reference TRBV2 and TRBJ2-6 provide the parts outside the CDR3, is EPEVTQTPSHQVTQMGQEVILRCVPISNHLYFYWYRQILGQKVEFLVSFYNNEISEKSEIFDDQFSVERPDGSNFTLKIRSTKLEDSAMYFCASSVEFSSGANVLTFGAGSRLTVL.

The chain links TRBV5-8 to TRBJ2-7, with D unresolved. The CDR3 spans 11 residues. Germline values: CDR1 SGHTS, CDR2 YDEGEE. Deletions cut 0 bases from V and 5 bases from J, with 3 bases between. This chain's CDR3 is CASSLVNEQYF. The CDR3 DNA follows: TGTGCCAGCAGCTTGGTGAACGAGCAGTACTTC. Full variable domain (remainder filled in from reference TRBV5-8 and TRBJ2-7): EAGVTQSPTHLIKTRGQQATLRCSPISGHTSVYWYQQALGLGLQFLLWYDEGEERNRGNFPPRFSGRQFPNYSSELNVNALELEDSALYLCASSLVNEQYFGPGTRLTVT.

The chain carries TRBV18 and TRBJ1-2; no clear D. The V end was cut by 0 bases, the J end by 5 bases, with 4 bases between. The CDR3 is made up of 12 amino acids. Germline V gene lookup returns CDR1 KGHSH and CDR2 LQKENI. In DNA, the CDR3 is TGTGCCAGCTCACCACCCGGGTATGGCTACACCTTC. The encoded protein is CASSPPGYGYTF.

This chain uses TRBV27 with TRBJ1-4; possible D gene TRBD1, 6 bases. The V end was cut by 6 bases, the J end by 7 bases, with 15 bases between. Germline V lookup: CDR1 MNHEY, CDR2 SMNVEV (reference sequence). The CDR3 has 14 amino acids. The CDR3 is CASSVRGTVEKLFF. The CDR3 DNA follows: TGTGCCAGCAGCGTTAGGGGGACCGTTGAAAAACTGTTTTTT.

The rearrangement uses TRBV18 and TRBJ2-7; D not resolved. Trimming took off 1 base at V and 2 bases at J, with 15 bases between the two ends. CDR1 is KGHSH, CDR2 LQKENI, per germline. This CDR3 is built from 16 residues. CDR3 amino acids: CASSPLFLVSTYEQYF. As DNA, the CDR3 is TGTGCCAGCTCACCACTTTTCCTCGTCAGTACCTACGAGCAGTACTTC.

V gene TRBV10-2 combines with J gene TRBJ1-2; maybe TRBD1 (5 bases). The CDR3 contains 14 residues. Trimming left V 5 bases short and J 4 bases short, with 14 bases between. Germline V lookup: CDR1 WSHSY, CDR2 SAAADI. CDR3 loop: CASSPGGPSYGYTF. The CDR3 bases are TGCGCCAGCAGTCCGGGGGGTCCCAGCTATGGCTACACCTTC.